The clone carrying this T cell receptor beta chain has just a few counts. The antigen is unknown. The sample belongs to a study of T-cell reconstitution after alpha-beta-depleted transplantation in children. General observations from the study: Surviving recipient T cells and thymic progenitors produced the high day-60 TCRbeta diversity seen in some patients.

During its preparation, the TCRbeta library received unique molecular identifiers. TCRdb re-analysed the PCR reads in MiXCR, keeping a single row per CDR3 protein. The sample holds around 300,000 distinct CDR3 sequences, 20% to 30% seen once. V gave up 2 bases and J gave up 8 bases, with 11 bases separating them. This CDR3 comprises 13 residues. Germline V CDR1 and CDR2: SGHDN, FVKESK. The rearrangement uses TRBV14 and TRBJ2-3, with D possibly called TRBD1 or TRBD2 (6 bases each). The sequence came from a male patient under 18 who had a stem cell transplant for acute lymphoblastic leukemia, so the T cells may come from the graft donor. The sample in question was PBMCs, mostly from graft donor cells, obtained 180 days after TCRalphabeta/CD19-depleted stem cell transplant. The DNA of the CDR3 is TGTGCCAGCAGCCAAATGACGGGGGCTACGCAGTATTTT. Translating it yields CASSQMTGATQYF. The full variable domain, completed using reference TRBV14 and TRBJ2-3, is EAGVTQFPSHSVIEKGQTVTLRCDPISGHDNLYWYRRVMGKEIKFLLHFVKESKQDESGMPNNRFLAERTGGTYSTLKVQPAELEDSGVYFCASSQMTGATQYFGPGTRLTVL.